The T cell receptor (beta chain) described here comes from a study of CD8+ T cells in alopecia areata. Per the germline V gene, CDR1 is SQVTM and CDR2 is ANQGSEA. The V end was cut by 7 bases, the J end by 6 bases, with 20 bases between. The CDR3 loop spans 14 amino acids. Points from the study as a whole: It was less clear whether patients shared TCRs than it was in mice, possibly because of HLA. Scalp data also include sequences from resident alphabeta T cells of normal skin. Higher clonality than in normal scalp was seen in lesional scalp, especially alopecia totalis/universalis.

The sequencing template was cDNA reverse transcribed from extracted RNA. TCRdb's copy holds only in-frame clones and misses some; the assay was immunoSEQ multiplex PCR. Of 120,000 or so clones in the sample, about 46% were seen once. As regards this clone: Its antigen is as yet unknown.

The specimen sequenced was NKG2D-low CD8+ T cells sorted from blood. The gene calls are TRBV29-1 and TRBJ2-3, with a tentative D call TRBD2 (6 bases). The TCR originated in a human donor with alopecia areata. The CDR3 here is CSALPSLATDTQYF. CDR3 coding DNA: TGCAGCGCCCTACCCTCCCTAGCGACTGATACGCAGTATTTT.